Each of the 8 T cell receptor beta chains below was sequenced from the same sample in a study of OX40 agonist ivuxolimab in advanced cancers. TCRdb's table, derived via immunoSEQ multiplex PCR, lists solely in-frame clones and lacks some. The data hold 90,000 to 95,000 clones, with over 75% observed a single time. Source: CD4+ or CD8+ T cells sorted from blood, taken in a trial of the OX40 agonist ivuxolimab. The receptors here all came from an adult with an advanced solid tumor such as melanoma, head and neck, liver or kidney cancer.

This rearrangement joins TRBV6-6 to TRBJ2-3; D remains ambiguous. Germline CDR1 MNHNY, CDR2 SVGAGI (reference sequence). Trimming took 5 bases from V and 4 from J, leaving 4 bases between them. This CDR3 has 11 amino acids. CDR3 DNA sequence: TGTGCCAGCAGTAATCCAGATACGCAGTATTTT. Translating it yields CASSNPDTQYF.

The chain recombines TRBV7-2 with TRBJ2-7; D is unresolved. Trimming stripped 3 bases from V and 6 bases from J, with 12 bases between. CDR3 length: 13 residues. Per germline, CDR1 SGHTA and CDR2 FQGNSA. Written as DNA, the CDR3 is TGTGCCAGCAGCTTGGACGGTACTGGCGAGCAGTACGTC. Protein: CASSLDGTGEQYV.

The chain combines TRBV27 with TRBJ1-2; the D gene is possibly TRBD1 (6 bases). Per the germline V gene, CDR1 is MNHEY and CDR2 is SMNVEV (reference sequence). The length of the CDR3 is 16 residues. V was pared by 6 bases and J by 2 bases, with 19 bases between. In DNA form, the CDR3 reads TGTGCCAGCAGAGAACCCGGGACAACCCAAAACTATGGCTACACCTTC. Amino acids: CASREPGTTQNYGYTF.

The chain employs TRBV7-3 and TRBJ1-1; the D gene is possibly TRBD1 (5 bases). Germline CDR1 reads SGHTA; CDR2 reads FQGTGA. The CDR3 loop spans 14 amino acids. V was cut by 2 bases and J by 2 bases, with 9 bases left in between. CDR3 coding DNA: TGTGCCAGCAGCTTATTGGGGGGAAACACTGAAGCTTTCTTT. Its translation is CASSLLGGNTEAFF.

The V gene is TRBV27, the J gene TRBJ2-1, with D possibly being TRBD1 (5 bases). The CDR3 covers 15 residues. CDR1 is MNHEY and CDR2 is SMNVEV in the germline V gene (reference sequence). Trimming shortened V by 8 bases and J by 9 bases, and 23 bases separated the two germline ends. The CDR3 region is CASSAVSQGWSEQFF. The CDR3 DNA reads TGTGCCAGCTCTGCAGTATCGCAGGGCTGGAGTGAGCAGTTCTTC.

This rearrangement joins TRBV7-6 to TRBJ2-3; D uncertain. This CDR3 contains 14 residues. Trimming shortened V by 3 bases and J by 9 bases, and 16 bases separated the two germline ends. CDR1 is SGHVS and CDR2 is FNYEAQ in the germline V gene. The CDR3: CASSFSLQTDTQYF. The CDR3 coding sequence is TGTGCCAGCAGCTTCTCCTTACAGACTGACACGCAGTATTTT.

V is TRBV4-2 and J is TRBJ2-2, with 7 bases matching TRBD1. Trimming at V came to 0 bases and at J to 6 bases, leaving 4 bases not matched to a gene. Per the germline V gene, CDR1 is LGHNA and CDR2 is YNFKEQ. The CDR3 has 15 residues. CDR3 sequence: CASSQDRGPAGELFF. As DNA, the CDR3 is TGTGCCAGCAGCCAAGATAGGGGGCCGGCCGGGGAGCTGTTTTTT.

V usage is TRBV29-1 and J usage is TRBJ1-1; D uncertain. Per germline, CDR1 SQVTM and CDR2 ANQGSEA. This CDR3 contains 13 residues. V was pared by 1 base and J by 0 bases, with 6 bases between. The CDR3 DNA is TGCAGCGTTGAAGTGGGAATGAACACTGAAGCTTTCTTT. This gives the protein CSVEVGMNTEAFF.